Below, 15 T cell receptor beta chains from the same sample are listed, as sequenced in a study of early T cells in non-severe SARS-CoV-2 infection (dated by TCRdb to the early 2020s). Receptors were amplified or captured by 5' RACE. Sequencing instrument: NextSeq 500. TCRdb redid the processing of the public reads, applying fastp at Q25 and MiXCR, and retained in-frame beta chains. Identical CDR3 proteins give one entry, which carries the most common genes and DNA. For this sample there are about 83,000 distinct CDR3 sequences; around 15% appear just once. The top ten hold roughly 1.4% of the sample. The sequenced sample consisted of whole blood. The receptors were gathered from an adult who was a healthcare worker with PCR-confirmed SARS-CoV-2 infection or an uninfected control (not recorded which).

The sample holds many counts of this clonotype. The chain combines TRBV6-2 or TRBV6-3 with TRBJ2-3, with 15 bases aligning to TRBD2. Germline assignment: CDR1 MNHEY and CDR2 SVGEGT. V shed 5 bases and J 0 bases; nucleotides not matched to a gene: 9. The CDR3 runs to 19 residues. The CDR3 is CASSRPGLAGGGSTDTQYF. Written as DNA, the CDR3 is TGTGCCAGCAGTCGACCGGGACTAGCGGGGGGCGGTAGCACAGATACGCAGTATTTT.

This clonotype appeared a few times. V gene TRBV12-3 or TRBV12-4 combines with J gene TRBJ1-1; D unclear. The CDR3 contains 12 residues. V was trimmed by 5 bases and J by 2 bases, leaving 6 bases between them. The CDR3 spells CASSLSNTEAFF. CDR3 DNA: TGTGCCAGCAGTCTATCAAACACTGAAGCTTTCTTT.

The V and J genes are TRBV27 and TRBJ1-2; no definite D call. The CDR3 has 16 residues. CDR1 MNHEY and CDR2 SMNVEV come from the germline V gene (reference sequence). The V end lost 0 bases, the J end lost 0 bases, and 11 bases lay between the germline ends. CDR3 bases: TGTGCCAGCAGTTTATCGTCCCCCGTATCTAACTATGGCTACACCTTC. This codes for CASSLSSPVSNYGYTF.

This clonotype was recorded many times. This rearrangement joins TRBV25-1 to TRBJ2-7; D unresolved. Germline V gene lookup returns CDR1 MGHDK and CDR2 SYGVNS. V gave up 6 bases and J gave up 7 bases, with 10 bases separating them. CDR3 length: 11 amino acids. The CDR3 coding sequence is TGTGCCAGCAGCTCACTTAGGGAGCAGTACTTC. Amino acids: CASSSLREQYF.

Notes on this clonotype: Germline and junction disagree at one end, which may indicate a read error. The chain is built from TRBV12-3 or TRBV12-4 and TRBJ1-3; D unclear. There are 14 residues in the CDR3. The CDR3 DNA follows: TGTACCAGCAGTTTCAGGAGAGGAGGAAACACCATATATTTT. It is translated as CTSSFRRGGNTIYF.

The rearrangement joins TRBV6-2 or TRBV6-3 to TRBJ1-1, with D hard to call. Deletions cut 10 bases from V and 4 bases from J, with 10 bases between. This CDR3 region has 11 residues. Germline V gene sequence: CDR1 MNHEY, CDR2 SVGEGT. CDR3 sequence (DNA): TGTGCCACCATAGTGGGCACTGAAGCTTTCTTT. This codes for CATIVGTEAFF.

This clonotype has a count of ten or more. This chain uses TRBV5-1 with TRBJ2-7, with TRBD2 matching 9 bases. The CDR3 consists of 15 residues. CDR1 and CDR2 (germline): SGHRS, YFSETQ. The junction had 7 bases not matched to a gene; V was cut back by 4 bases and J by 2 bases. DNA of the CDR3: TGCGCCAGCAGCGCCGGGACTAGCTCCGCCTACGAGCAGTACTTC. Protein product: CASSAGTSSAYEQYF.

This clonotype occurred many times. The chain is built from TRBV30 and TRBJ1-1; 7 bases map to TRBD1. Trimming took 0 bases from V and 2 from J; bases not matched to a gene: 6. This CDR3 is built from 15 residues. Germline V CDR1 and CDR2: GTSNPN, SVGIG (reference sequence). CDR3 sequence (DNA): TGTGCCTGGAGTGTAGGGACAGCAGCCAACACTGAAGCTTTCTTT. This codes for CAWSVGTAANTEAFF.

This clonotype was seen ten or more times. This chain joins TRBV7-9 and TRBJ2-3; maybe TRBD2 (6 bases). There are 14 residues in the CDR3. Germline assignment: CDR1 SEHNR and CDR2 FQNEAQ (reference sequence). V was trimmed by 8 bases and J by 0 bases, leaving 12 bases between them. CDR3 residues: CASSKEGSTDTQYF. CDR3 sequence (DNA): TGTGCCAGCTCGAAGGAGGGGAGCACAGATACGCAGTATTTT.

This clonotype was observed a handful of times. V and J are TRBV29-1 and TRBJ2-7; TRBD1 or TRBD2 may be the D gene (5 bases each). The CDR3 contains 13 residues. Trimming took off 6 bases at V and 7 bases at J, with 19 bases between the two ends. Germline lookup yields CDR1 SQVTM and CDR2 ANQGSEA. In nucleotides, the CDR3 is TGCAGCGTCGGGTACGGGGACGTCTGGGAGCAGTACTTC. This gives the protein CSVGYGDVWEQYF.

This clonotype came up a few times. CDR3 sequence reads: CASSLGVGNEQFF. For the CDR3, the DNA is TGTGCCAGCAGCTTAGGGGTCGGCAATGAGCAGTTCTTC. The rearrangement joins TRBV7-3 to TRBJ2-1; D is uncertain. This CDR3 region has 13 residues. Per the germline V gene, CDR1 is SGHTA and CDR2 is FQGTGA. Deletions cut 2 bases from V and 6 bases from J, with 8 bases between.

Here the CDR3 DNA reads TGTGCCAGCAGCGGGGGGACAGGGGCGAACACTGAAGCTTTCTTT. It specifies CASSGGTGANTEAFF. The rearrangement links TRBV5-5 to TRBJ1-1; 10 bases align to TRBD1. Germline CDR1 is SGHKS and CDR2 is YYEKEE (reference sequence). The CDR3 is 15 residues long. Trimming at V came to 4 bases and at J to 1 base, leaving 4 bases not matched to a gene. Full variable domain (rest looked up from reference TRBV5-5 and TRBJ1-1): DAGVTQSPTHLIKTRGQQVTLRCSPISGHKSVSWYQQVLGQGPQFIFQYYEKEERGRGNFPDRFSARQFPNYSSELNVNALLLGDSALYLCASSGGTGANTEAFFGQGTRLTVV.

V usage is TRBV4-3 and J usage is TRBJ1-1; D is possibly TRBD1 (5 bases). V lost 1 base, J lost 5 bases, and 14 bases lay in between. CDR3 length: 15 amino acids. Per the germline V gene, CDR1 is LGHNA and CDR2 is YSLEER. The CDR3 loop reads CASSQAAAGGTEAFF. Written as DNA, the CDR3 is TGCGCCAGCAGCCAAGCCGCCGCTGGGGGAACTGAAGCTTTCTTT.

This clonotype was observed many times. V and J are TRBV11-2 and TRBJ2-1; 8 bases match TRBD1. V was clipped by 0 bases and J by 12 bases; unmatched bases: 7. CDR1 is SGHAT and CDR2 is FQNNGV in the germline V gene. This CDR3 comprises 14 residues. Written as DNA, the CDR3 is TGTGCCAGCAGCTTAGATCTACCGGGACAGGTGCAGTTCTTC. Protein sequence: CASSLDLPGQVQFF.

Of note for this clonotype: A much larger clone differs by one base, so this may be a read error. This rearrangement joins TRBV6-5 to TRBJ2-3; 12 bases are a match to TRBD2. V shed 5 bases and J 4 bases; nucleotides not matched to a gene: 7. Germline V gene data show CDR1 as MNHEY and CDR2 as SVGAGI. CDR3 length: 16 residues. The CDR3 reads CASSMGGLAGPDTQYF. CDR3 coding DNA: TGTGCCAGCAGTATGGGGGGACTAGCGGGCCCAGATACGCAGTATTTT.